These 19 T cell receptor beta chains originate from one sample sequenced in a study of cytomegalovirus exposure and HLA in healthy donors. Primers included in the PCR were 60 Vbeta and 13 Jbeta primers. Clones were read by immunoSEQ multiplex PCR, and TCRdb kept only the in-frame ones, dropping some. The data show around 100,000 clones, around 69% seen once. The sample comprised PBMCs. The receptors derive from a woman aged 55 to 70 in good health and CMV-seropositive.

V is TRBV19 and J is TRBJ1-1; 10 bases are a match to TRBD1. V gave up 3 bases and J gave up 7 bases; unmatched junction bases: 14. Germline V lookup: CDR1 LNHDA, CDR2 SQIVND (reference sequence). There are 17 residues in the CDR3. In DNA, the CDR3 is TGTGCCAGTAGTATTCAACCGGGACAGGGGACCTTCGGTGAAGCTTTCTTT. Encoded protein: CASSIQPGQGTFGEAFF.

A word on this clone: A read error may account for a junction end that differs from germline. This same CDR3 is encoded by further DNA sequences in the sample. The chain links TRBV4-2 to TRBJ2-1, with TRBD2 matching over 13 bases. The CDR3 consists of 17 residues. Germline-derived CDR1 and CDR2 are LGHNA and YNFKEQ. CDR3 sequence: CASSQDRTSGSVGDEFF. DNA for the CDR3: TGTGCCAGTAGCCAAGATCGGACTAGCGGGAGTGTGGGGGATGAGTTCTTC.

This rearrangement joins TRBV19 to TRBJ2-3, with D maybe TRBD1 (5 bases). V lost 10 bases to trimming and J lost 4 bases, with 15 bases between them. The V gene's germline CDR1 is LNHDA and CDR2 SQIVND (reference sequence). This CDR3 region has 13 residues. The CDR3 DNA is TGTGCCACCGGGCCCCAAGGGGCAGATACGCAGTATTTT. Amino acids: CATGPQGADTQYF.

In its sample, this clone was seen a few times. The chain joins TRBV2 to TRBJ1-1, with 7 bases matching TRBD1. The germline CDR1 and CDR2 sequences are SNHLY and FYNNEI. The trim removed 3 bases at V and 5 bases at J, leaving 18 bases unmatched. The CDR3 has 18 amino acids. The CDR3 coding sequence is TGTGCCAGCAGTGAGGGCCCGCCAGGGACAGTAGGTTGGACTGAAGCTTTCTTT. This sequence encodes CASSEGPPGTVGWTEAFF.

The chain's CDR3 is CSVGETGSGEKLFF. The CDR3 DNA reads TGCAGCGTTGGGGAGACAGGGTCGGGCGAAAAACTGTTTTTT. This chain uses TRBV29-1 with TRBJ1-4, with TRBD1 matching over 7 bases. This CDR3 is 14 amino acids long. The V gene end was trimmed by 4 bases and the J gene end by 8 bases; junction bases not matched to a gene: 10. Looked up from germline, CDR1 is SQVTM and CDR2 is ANQGSEA. Filled out from reference TRBV29-1 and TRBJ1-4, the complete variable domain reads SAVISQKPSRDICQRGTSLTIQCQVDSQVTMMFWYRQQPGQSLTLIATANQGSEATYESGFVIDKFPISRPNLTFSTLTVSNMSPEDSSIYLCSVGETGSGEKLFFGSGTQLSVL.

The chain is built from TRBV28 and TRBJ2-1; tentative D call: TRBD1 (6 bases). V was pared by 6 bases and J by 10 bases, with 19 bases between. Germline assignment: CDR1 MDHEN and CDR2 SYDVKM. This CDR3 has 14 residues. CDR3 protein: CASRSQAGDGEQFF. The CDR3 coding sequence is TGTGCCAGCAGGAGCCAAGCAGGGGACGGGGAGCAGTTCTTC.

This clone was seen a few times. This rearrangement joins TRBV5-4 to TRBJ1-4; TRBD1 aligns across 7 bases. V lost 0 bases to trimming and J lost 1 base; unmatched junction nucleotides: 6. Germline V gene data show CDR1 as SGHNT and CDR2 as YYREEE (reference sequence). This CDR3 region has 17 residues. The CDR3 reads CASSLGQGGGTNEKLFF. CDR3 coding DNA: TGTGCCAGCAGCTTGGGACAGGGCGGCGGAACTAATGAAAAACTGTTTTTT.

The J gene is TRBJ2-6, the V gene TRBV6-1; tentatively, D is TRBD1 (5 bases). The germline V and J ends were trimmed by 4 bases and 0 bases, with 10 bases remaining between them. This CDR3 has 16 amino acids. CDR1 is MNHNS and CDR2 is SASEGT in the germline V gene. The CDR3 here is CASSGTRGSGANVLTF. The CDR3 DNA is TGTGCCAGCAGTGGGACAAGAGGCTCTGGGGCCAACGTCCTGACTTTC.

The J gene is TRBJ2-3, the V gene TRBV5-1; TRBD2 is a possible D gene (5 bases). Per germline, CDR1 SGHRS and CDR2 YFSETQ. The CDR3 is made up of 17 amino acids. Deletions cut 7 bases from V and 0 bases from J, with 21 bases between. The CDR3 protein is CASAGRRVKVSTDTQYF. The DNA of the CDR3 is TGCGCCAGCGCTGGACGGCGGGTCAAAGTCAGCACAGATACGCAGTATTTT.

This clone came up a few times. The V call is TRBV27, the J call TRBJ1-6; a weak D match, TRBD1 (5 bases). V was shortened by 3 bases and J by 7 bases, with 13 bases between the two germline ends. The germline V gene encodes CDR1 MNHEY and CDR2 SMNVEV (reference sequence). The CDR3 totals 15 residues. The CDR3 DNA follows: TGTGCCAGCAGTTTGGGGGGTAGTTTGAATTCACCCCTCCACTTT. This sequence encodes CASSLGGSLNSPLHF.

This sequence joins TRBV7-2 and TRBJ1-1, with D hard to call. V lost 3 bases, J lost 5 bases, and 10 bases lay in between. The CDR3 is 13 amino acids. Germline loops: CDR1 SGHTA, CDR2 FQGNSA. This CDR3 is CASSLGAGTEAFF. In DNA form, the CDR3 reads TGTGCCAGCAGCTTGGGCGCGGGGACTGAAGCTTTCTTT.

The chain links TRBV27 to TRBJ1-6; D is possibly TRBD1 (6 bases). The V and J ends lost 7 bases and 8 bases respectively, with 15 bases between them. Per the germline V gene, CDR1 is MNHEY and CDR2 is SMNVEV (reference sequence). The CDR3 spans 14 residues. CDR3 sequence reads: CASTGTGIHSPLHF. CDR3 nucleotides: TGTGCCAGCACCGGAACAGGGATACATTCACCCCTCCACTTT.

The chain joins TRBV2 to TRBJ2-7; 9 nucleotides agree with TRBD2. The V gene end was trimmed by 3 bases and the J gene end by 0 bases; junction bases not matched to a gene: 3. The CDR3 is 15 residues long. CDR1 and CDR2 (germline): SNHLY, FYNNEI. DNA for the CDR3: TGTGCCAGCAGTGATCGAGCGGGAGGCTCCTACGAGCAGTACTTC. Residues: CASSDRAGGSYEQYF.

This clone was counted a few times. This chain links TRBV5-6 with TRBJ1-1, with no clear D. Looked up from germline, CDR1 is SGHDT and CDR2 is YYEEEE. The CDR3 loop spans 15 amino acids. The ends were cut back, 0 bases at V and 0 bases at J, with 9 bases in the middle. The CDR3 sequence is CASSLDRTLNTEAFF. DNA of the CDR3: TGTGCCAGCAGCTTGGATCGTACATTGAACACTGAAGCTTTCTTT.

This sequence joins TRBV7-3 and TRBJ2-1, with 7 bases fitting TRBD2. The CDR3 runs to 17 residues. Losses at the gene ends were 5 bases for V and 5 bases for J; bases not matched to a gene: 15. Germline lookup yields CDR1 SGHTA and CDR2 FQGTGA. The CDR3 nucleotides are TGTGCCAGCAGCCTCGTGGGCTCCGGGAGGTCAGACAATGAGCAGTTCTTC. The encoded protein is CASSLVGSGRSDNEQFF.

About this clone: This sample also contains other DNA sequences that code for the same CDR3. The chain combines TRBV28 with TRBJ1-2, with D possibly TRBD1 on 6 matching bases. Trimming left V 6 bases short and J 2 bases short, with 10 bases between. The CDR3 extends over 13 amino acids. Germline values: CDR1 MDHEN, CDR2 SYDVKM. CDR3 DNA sequence: TGTGCCAGCAGCCTCGGACAGAACTATGGCTACACCTTC. This encodes CASSLGQNYGYTF.

This clone showed up just once. The chain combines TRBV5-1 with TRBJ2-3; TRBD2 agrees at 9 bases. Per germline, CDR1 SGHRS and CDR2 YFSETQ. The length of the CDR3 is 18 residues. The J segment lost 2 bases and the V segment lost 0 bases, leaving 10 bases of the junction unmatched. The CDR3 DNA is TGCGCCAGCAGCTTGGATAACCTTAGCGGGGGAAACACAGATACGCAGTATTTT. Translating it yields CASSLDNLSGGNTDTQYF.

The chain recombines TRBV7-9 with TRBJ2-2; D is possibly TRBD2 (6 bases). This CDR3 contains 13 residues. Germline CDR1 SEHNR, CDR2 FQNEAQ (reference sequence). Trimming removed 1 base at V and 6 bases at J, with 6 bases between. Here the CDR3 reads CASSLGGAGELFF. The CDR3 region has the DNA TGTGCCAGCAGCTTAGGCGGGGCCGGGGAGCTGTTTTTT.

V usage is TRBV6-4 and J usage is TRBJ2-2; 7 bases align to TRBD2. Per the germline V gene, CDR1 is MRHNA and CDR2 is SNTAGT. This CDR3 is 15 amino acids long. The junction had 8 bases not matched to a gene; V was cut back by 6 bases and J by 4 bases. CDR3 residues: CASRTEAGTTGELFF. The CDR3 DNA reads TGTGCCAGCAGGACCGAAGCGGGAACCACCGGGGAGCTGTTTTTT.